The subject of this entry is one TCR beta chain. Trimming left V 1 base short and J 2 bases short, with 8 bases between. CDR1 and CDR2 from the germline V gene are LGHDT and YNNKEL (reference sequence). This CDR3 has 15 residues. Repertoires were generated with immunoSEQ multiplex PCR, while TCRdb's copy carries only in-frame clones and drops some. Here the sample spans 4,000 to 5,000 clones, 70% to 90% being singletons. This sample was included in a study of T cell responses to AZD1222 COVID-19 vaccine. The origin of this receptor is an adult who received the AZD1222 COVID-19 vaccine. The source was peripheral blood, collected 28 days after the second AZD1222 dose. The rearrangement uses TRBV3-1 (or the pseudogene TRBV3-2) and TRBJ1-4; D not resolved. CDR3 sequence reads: CASSQGSRTNEKLFF. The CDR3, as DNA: TGTGCCAGCAGCCAAGGTAGCAGGACTAATGAAAAACTGTTTTTT.